These T cell receptor beta chains were read from a single sample in a study of blood T cell repertoires in COVID-19. Libraries were prepared by immunoSEQ multiplex PCR; TCRdb keeps only in-frame clonotypes and omits some of them. Found here are about 220,000 clones, less than 90% of them singletons; the top ten hold approximately 6.2%. Sequenced: PBMCs or T cells enriched from blood (not recorded which). The receptors derive from a woman in her thirties or forties who had recovered from COVID-19. Both conserved end residues are part of each CDR3. Fields, in order: V gene, D gene, clone size, J gene, CDR3 DNA, CDR3 protein. The D gene is left open where the match is weak. Clone size is stated in some rows and not others, as once, few, many or a class when expanded.

TRBV1,-,few,TRBJ2-2,TGCACCAGCAGCCAAGAGAAACGCAGGTGGTGGGTGACCGGGGAGCTGTTTTTT,CTSSQEKRRWWVTGELFF
TRBV3-1/TRBV3-2,TRBD2,-,TRBJ2-2,TGTGCCAGCAGCCAAGGGGAAACTAGCGGGAACACCGGGGAGCTGTTTTTT,CASSQGETSGNTGELFF
TRBV6-5,TRBD1,-,TRBJ2-3,TGTGCCAGCAGGGGGACAGGAGCAGATACGCAGTATTTT,CASRGTGADTQYF
TRBV7-6,-,-,TRBJ2-2,TGTGCCAGCAGCTCATCCCAAAATACCGGGGAGCTGTTTTTT,CASSSSQNTGELFF
TRBV11-2,TRBD2,-,TRBJ2-1,TGTGCCAGCAGCTTAAGGCTAGCGGGAGGCGGTGAGCAGTTCTTC,CASSLRLAGGGEQFF
TRBV10-3,-,-,TRBJ1-3,TGTGCCATCAGTGAGGGGCTCTCTGGAAACACCATATATTTT,CAISEGLSGNTIYF
TRBV29-1,-,-,TRBJ2-5,TGCAGCGCCGGGGATGGTATTAGGGAGACCCAGTACTTC,CSAGDGIRETQYF
TRBV25-1,TRBD1,once,TRBJ1-4,TGTGCCAGCAGTGTCACAGGGGGTAATGAAAAACTGTTTTTT,CASSVTGGNEKLFF
TRBV28,-,-,TRBJ2-7,TGTGCCAGCAGTTTATATCAACAGGCCTCTTTCTCCTACGAGCAGTACTTC,CASSLYQQASFSYEQYF
TRBV24-1,TRBD2,-,TRBJ2-2,TGTGCCACCAGTGAAGGGGCGGGAGTGGGGTACACCGGGGAGCTGTTTTTT,CATSEGAGVGYTGELFF
TRBV25-1,TRBD1,-,TRBJ2-3,TGTGCCAGCAGTGCACAGGGGGGCACAGATACGCAGTATTTT,CASSAQGGTDTQYF
TRBV20-1,-,-,TRBJ1-2,TGCAGTGCAGGGGCATATGGCTACACCTTC,CSAGAYGYTF
TRBV14,-,-,TRBJ1-2,TGTGCCAGCAGGCAGGACTGGACCCACGGCTACACCTTC,CASRQDWTHGYTF
TRBV19,TRBD2,-,TRBJ2-1,TGTGCCAGTAGTTCCCGCGCGGGAGTCTACAATGAGCAGTTCTTC,CASSSRAGVYNEQFF
TRBV3-1/TRBV3-2,TRBD1,-,TRBJ1-2,TGTGCCAGCGTAGGGACAGATATATATGGCTACACCTTC,CASVGTDIYGYTF
TRBV5-1,-,-,TRBJ1-3,TGCGCCAGCAGCTTGGCGCCGGCTGGAAACACCATATATTTT,CASSLAPAGNTIYF
TRBV6-5,-,-,TRBJ1-6,TGTGCCAGCACCTCAGAGGAGATTTCACCCCTCCACTTT,CASTSEEISPLHF
TRBV11-3,TRBD2,-,TRBJ2-2,TGTGCCAGCAGCTTAGTGGGGTTAGCGGGAACGAACACCGGGGAGCTGTTTTTT,CASSLVGLAGTNTGELFF
TRBV11-3,-,once,TRBJ2-5,TGTGCCAGCAGCTCACGCAGCGGTTCGGAAGAGGAGACCCAGTACTTC,CASSSRSGSEEETQYF
TRBV10-3,-,-,TRBJ2-5,TGTGCCATCAGAGAAGCGGCCGAAGAGACCCAGTACTTC,CAIREAAEETQYF
TRBV6-1,TRBD2,-,TRBJ2-7,TGTGCCAGCAGTGACAAACAGTTGGGACTAGCGGGAGGACGGAGCTACGAGCAGTACTTC,CASSDKQLGLAGGRSYEQYF
TRBV13,-,-,TRBJ1-6,TGTGCCAGCAGCTTATTTCAGGGTTCGGATTCACCCCTCCACTTT,CASSLFQGSDSPLHF
TRBV5-4,TRBD1,-,TRBJ1-1,TGTGCCAGCAGCACCCCGGACAGGTTCCCTGAAGCTTTCTTT,CASSTPDRFPEAFF
TRBV11-2,TRBD1,-,TRBJ2-7,TGTGCCAGCAGCTTAGACAGGGGGTTGTACGAGCAGTACTTC,CASSLDRGLYEQYF
TRBV7-2,TRBD1,few,TRBJ1-3,TGTGCCAGCACCCCGGACAGGGCTGGAAACACCATATATTTT,CASTPDRAGNTIYF
TRBV28,TRBD2,-,TRBJ2-4,TGTGCCAGCTCCTCCTCGGGGGGGATTCAGTACTTC,CASSSSGGIQYF
TRBV12-5,TRBD2,-,TRBJ2-3,TGTGCTAGTGGTTTGGGAGCGGGAGGTGGGTCGGGCACAGATACGCAGTATTTT,CASGLGAGGGSGTDTQYF
TRBV7-9,-,-,TRBJ2-7,TGTGCCAGCAGCTTAACCTACTACACCGGCGAAGGCTACGAGCAGTACTTC,CASSLTYYTGEGYEQYF
TRBV10-3,TRBD2,-,TRBJ2-7,TGTGCCATCAGCGGCGGGGGAGTGGGTTACGAGCAGTACTTC,CAISGGGVGYEQYF
TRBV27,TRBD2,-,TRBJ2-4,TGTGCCAGCAGCCCTTTACTAGCGGGAGTCAAAAACATTCAGTACTTC,CASSPLLAGVKNIQYF
TRBV5-8,-,-,TRBJ1-1,TGTGCCAGCAGCTGGATGGGGACTGCCTTCGCTGAAGCTTTCTTT,CASSWMGTAFAEAFF